This T cell receptor beta chain was captured by sequencing in a study of T-cell memory formation after mild COVID-19. MiXCR was run by TCRdb on the 5' RACE reads, yielding one entry per CDR3 protein. The sample contains about 560,000 distinct CDR3 sequences, about 20% of which appear only once. The sample holds a few counts of this clonotype. The V gene end was trimmed by 5 bases and the J gene end by 6 bases; junction bases not matched to a gene: 19. Germline loops: CDR1 SGHVS, CDR2 FNYEAQ. This CDR3 has 18 residues. The specimen sequenced was PBMCs or a T cell subset sorted from them (not recorded which). This TCR was recovered from an adult woman who had mild COVID-19 (a few samples of this study predate the infection). Cell type and time point are not known. The rearrangement links TRBV7-6 to TRBJ2-7; 10 bases match TRBD2. CDR3 region: CASSLRTSGRPFVTEQYF. DNA of the CDR3: TGTGCCAGCAGCCTTCGGACTAGCGGAAGACCCTTCGTCACCGAGCAGTACTTC.